The following is a T cell receptor beta chain sequence with its context. Authors' processing steps: Cell counts per sample came from amplifying reference gene primers. The repertoire was sequenced with immunoSEQ multiplex PCR; TCRdb's copy has only in-frame clones and lacks some. V, J and clone size were drawn from that table, and D and trimming were deduced from the DNA. The top ten clones hold under 5% of a sample with about 190,000 clones, approximately 90% of them seen once. The sample belongs to a study of blood T cell repertoires in COVID-19. Turning to the study itself: COVID-19 samples, acute and convalescent, were from the United States, Italy and Spain. PBMCs, B-cell-depleted T cells, or T cells provided the cDNA or gDNA that made up the material.

The CDR3 contains 10 residues. Germline V lookup: CDR1 SGHRS, CDR2 YFSETQ. The V gene lost 0 bases and the J gene lost 10 bases, with 4 bases spanning the gap. The sequencing sample was made of peripheral blood. The clonotype originates from a human donor in a cohort sampled during active COVID-19. The rearrangement links TRBV5-1 to TRBJ2-5; D gene ambiguous. The CDR3: CASSLVSQYF. The DNA for the CDR3 is TGCGCCAGCAGCTTGGTTAGCCAGTACTTC.